The rows below give T cell receptor beta chains drawn from one sample of a study of vaccination and CD4 T cells after COVID-19. TCRdb passed the PCR reads through MiXCR, listing each CDR3 protein once. The sample lists 9,500 to 10,000 distinct CDR3 sequences, about 26% occurring once. What these receptors recognize is not known. This specimen consisted of CD4+ T cells from blood, cultured in vitro, obtained after SARS-CoV-2 vaccination. These TCRs come from a human donor who had recovered from COVID-19. Both conserved end residues are part of each CDR3. A D gene is named only where the DNA matches it firmly. A row's size may be missing; if present it is once, few, many or a size class.

.	TRBV4-3	TRBJ2-1	.	TGCGCCAGCAGCCGGGAAATCATCCCAGTTAATGAGCAGTTCTTC	CASSREIIPVNEQFF
.	TRBV6-2/TRBV6-3	TRBJ1-5	TRBD1	TGTGCCAGCACCGACAGGGAGGGCAGCAATCAGCCCCAGCATTTT	CASTDREGSNQPQHF
few	TRBV7-2	TRBJ2-5	TRBD2	TGTGCCAGCAGCTCGGGACTAGCGGGAGGAATGGGAGAGACCCAGTACTTC	CASSSGLAGGMGETQYF
.	TRBV4-1	TRBJ2-1	.	TGCGCCAGCAGCCGGTTGCTAGCTGGCAATGAGCAGTTCTTC	CASSRLLAGNEQFF
.	TRBV6-2/TRBV6-3	TRBJ2-7	TRBD1	TGTGCCGGCAGCCTTGGGACAGGGGGCAGTTCGTTTTCACGCTACGAGCAGTACTTC	CAGSLGTGGSSFSRYEQYF
.	TRBV6-2/TRBV6-3	TRBJ2-5	TRBD1	TGTGCCAGTCAACGGGGGACAGGGTCAATACAAGAGACCCAGTACTTC	CASQRGTGSIQETQYF
.	TRBV7-2	TRBJ2-7	.	TGTGCCAGCACCCCCCCAAACGATCACGAGCAGTACTTC	CASTPPNDHEQYF
few	TRBV6-5	TRBJ1-1	.	TGTGCCAGCAGTTACGGGATGAACACTGAAGCTTTCTTT	CASSYGMNTEAFF
.	TRBV7-9	TRBJ1-3	.	TGTGCCAGCAACCTCAATAACTCCTCTGGAAACACCATATATTTT	CASNLNNSSGNTIYF
few	TRBV7-6	TRBJ2-3	.	TGTGCCAGCAGCTTAAAGGTGGCACAAGGCACAGATACGCAGTATTTT	CASSLKVAQGTDTQYF
.	TRBV7-2	TRBJ1-4	TRBD1	TGTGCCAGCAGCACGCGGACAGGGGCGGGTGAAAAACTGTTTTTT	CASSTRTGAGEKLFF
few	TRBV19	TRBJ1-6	.	TGTGCCAGTAGTCAGACCCTGGGCGTGAATTCACCCCTCCACTTT	CASSQTLGVNSPLHF
.	TRBV12-3/TRBV12-4	TRBJ2-4	.	TGTGCCAGCAGTTCGGGCTACGTCCAAAACATTCAGTACTTC	CASSSGYVQNIQYF
.	TRBV18	TRBJ2-3	TRBD2	TGTGCCAGCTCACAAAGCGGGAAGGGCACAGATACGCAGTATTTT	CASSQSGKGTDTQYF
few	TRBV20-1	TRBJ1-1	.	TGCAGTGCTTTCGGTTTGGGGGACGAAGCTTTCTTT	CSAFGLGDEAFF
.	TRBV28	TRBJ2-7	.	TGTGCCAGCAGTCCCCAGGGGCGGGGGAGGAGCTCCTACGAGCAGTACTTC	CASSPQGRGRSSYEQYF
.	TRBV9	TRBJ1-1	.	TGTGCCAGCAGCGTAGGGGGGGGTTACGGTATGAACACTGAAGCTTTCTTT	CASSVGGGYGMNTEAFF
few	TRBV19	TRBJ2-7	.	TGTGCCAGTAGTATCGGGTGGGAGCAGTACTTC	CASSIGWEQYF
.	TRBV11-2	TRBJ1-1	.	TGTGCCAGCAGCCAAGTCCTGGGGCTGGGCACTGAAGCTTTCTTT	CASSQVLGLGTEAFF
.	TRBV6-2/TRBV6-3	TRBJ1-1	.	TGTGCCAGCAGTTACGGGGCTTCGACTGAAGCTTTCTTT	CASSYGASTEAFF
.	TRBV2	TRBJ2-5	.	TGTGCCAGCAGTGGAGGGACCTCGGCGAGGCGTGGTCAAGAGACCCAGTACTTC	CASSGGTSARRGQETQYF
.	TRBV20-1	TRBJ2-5	.	TGCAGTGCTAGAGCGGGGGAGACCCAGCACTTC	CSARAGETQHF
.	TRBV6-1	TRBJ2-3	TRBD2	TGTGCCAGCAGTGCCGGGAATAGCGGGAGGTTGGATACGCAGTATTTT	CASSAGNSGRLDTQYF
few	TRBV7-9	TRBJ2-7	.	TGTGCCAGCAGCCCAACAGGTTTGACCTCCTACGAGCAGTACTTC	CASSPTGLTSYEQYF
.	TRBV6-5	TRBJ2-1	TRBD2	TGTGCCAGCAGTTACGGGATCCTAGCGGGAGGGCCAACCGCCTACAATGAGCAGTTCTTC	CASSYGILAGGPTAYNEQFF
once	TRBV19	TRBJ2-1	TRBD2	TGTGCCAGTAGTATCCTAGCGGCCACGGGGAATGAGCAGTTCTTC	CASSILAATGNEQFF
few	TRBV27	TRBJ2-3	.	TGTGCCAGCAGCGTCTCCAGGATAAGGGTGGGGGAAGATACGCAGTATTTT	CASSVSRIRVGEDTQYF
.	TRBV29-1	TRBJ1-1	.	TGCAGCGTTGAGGCCGCTCCGGAGGACACTGAAGCTTTCTTT	CSVEAAPEDTEAFF
.	TRBV28	TRBJ1-5	.	TGTGCCAGCAGCGGCGGTACAGCGAGCAATCAGCCCCAGCATTTT	CASSGGTASNQPQHF
.	TRBV28	TRBJ2-7	.	TGTGCCATCGGGGGGAGACAGGATTACGCATACGAGCAGTACTTC	CAIGGRQDYAYEQYF
.	TRBV6-1	TRBJ1-1	TRBD1	TGTGCCAGCAGTCACCAACGGACAGGACCTACTCTCATGAACACTGAAGCTTTCTTT	CASSHQRTGPTLMNTEAFF
medium-sized	TRBV25-1	TRBJ1-2	.	TGTGCCAGCACCATGGGGGAGGGCTATGGCTACACCTTC	CASTMGEGYGYTF
.	TRBV10-3	TRBJ1-5	.	TGTGCCATCAGTGAGTTTTCAGGGGGCAATCAGCCCCAGCATTTT	CAISEFSGGNQPQHF
.	TRBV5-1	TRBJ1-6	.	TGCGCCAGCAGCCCACAGACAGGTTCTAATTCACCCCTCCACTTT	CASSPQTGSNSPLHF
few	TRBV6-1	TRBJ1-1	.	TGTGCCAGCAGGACGGGGGATTTGGGCACTGAAGCTTTCTTT	CASRTGDLGTEAFF
few	TRBV15	TRBJ1-1	.	TGTGCCACCAGCATGGGAGGGCGGTACGACACTGAAGCTTTCTTT	CATSMGGRYDTEAFF
few	TRBV28	TRBJ1-2	.	TGTGCCAGCATGGCAGTATCTAACTATGGCTACACCTTC	CASMAVSNYGYTF
few	TRBV28	TRBJ2-1	TRBD2	TGTGCCAGCAGTTCATCGGGAGGAACCAATGAGCAGTTCTTC	CASSSSGGTNEQFF
.	TRBV11-2	TRBJ1-1	TRBD1	TGTGCCAGCAGAGCGGACAGGGGATCCACTGAAGCTTTCTTT	CASRADRGSTEAFF
.	TRBV28	TRBJ2-7	.	TGTGCCAGCGGGGGAAGGGGAGAGTGGCTCTACGAGCAGTACTTC	CASGGRGEWLYEQYF
.	TRBV19	TRBJ1-6	TRBD1	TGTGCCAGTAGTTACAGGGGGCAATCACCCCTCCACTTT	CASSYRGQSPLHF
.	TRBV30	TRBJ2-1	TRBD2	TGTGCCTGGAGTCTAACTAGCGGGGACAATGAGCAGTTCTTC	CAWSLTSGDNEQFF
few	TRBV7-2	TRBJ2-1	.	TGTGCCAGCAGCTTACAGGGGAGGTTGATGTCCTACAATGAGCAGTTCTTC	CASSLQGRLMSYNEQFF
few	TRBV6-5	TRBJ1-1	.	TGTGCCAGCAGTTACGGGGGGAACACTGAAGCTTTCTTT	CASSYGGNTEAFF
.	TRBV4-3	TRBJ2-7	TRBD2	TGCGCCAGCAGCCAGGGGACTAGCTACGAGCAGTACTTC	CASSQGTSYEQYF
few	TRBV15	TRBJ2-3	TRBD1	TGTGCCACCAGCAGAGCGGGACAGGGTGGCACAGATACGCAGTATTTT	CATSRAGQGGTDTQYF
.	TRBV9	TRBJ2-7	TRBD1	TGTGCCAGCAGCCCTACGTTGGGACAGGGGAGATACTCCTACGAGCAGTACTTC	CASSPTLGQGRYSYEQYF
.	TRBV5-6	TRBJ2-5	.	TGTGCCAGCAGCTTGTCGGGGCGGCAAGAGACCCAGTACTTC	CASSLSGRQETQYF
.	TRBV4-1	TRBJ1-2	TRBD1	TGCGCCAGCAGCTTCGGGACAGCCTATGGCTACACCTTC	CASSFGTAYGYTF
few	TRBV20-1	TRBJ2-6	TRBD1	TGCAGTGCTAGAAGGCAGGGGGCTCTTGGGGCCAACGTCCTGACTTTC	CSARRQGALGANVLTF
.	TRBV7-9	TRBJ2-4	TRBD2	TGTGCCAGCAGCTTGAGTAGCGGGAGGTCAAACATTCAGTACTTC	CASSLSSGRSNIQYF
.	TRBV12-3/TRBV12-4	TRBJ1-5	TRBD1	TGTGCCAGCACTCCCGAGACAGGGGGCGGACGCAATCAGCCCCAGCATTTT	CASTPETGGGRNQPQHF